This is a list of T cell receptor beta chains from one sample in a study of blood T cell repertoires in COVID-19. Using immunoSEQ multiplex PCR, the repertoire was profiled, and TCRdb retains in-frame clones only, with some absent. In the table there are about 240,000 clones, about 87% of which are singletons. The sample comprised PBMCs or T cells enriched from blood (not recorded which). Source of these receptors: a woman aged 25-40 years with acute COVID-19. The CDR3 runs from the conserved cysteine through the conserved F or W. The D gene is left open where the match is weak. Clone size is stated in some rows and not others, as once, few, many or a class when expanded.

j_call,clone_size,v_call,d_call,cdr3_aa,cdr3_nt
TRBJ1-2,.,TRBV6-1,.,CASSETGPLNYGYTF,TGTGCCAGCAGTGAAACTGGGCCCCTTAACTATGGCTACACCTTC
TRBJ1-4,once,TRBV7-4,TRBD1,CASSIKQGAVNEKLFF,TGTGCCAGCAGCATTAAACAGGGGGCAGTAAATGAAAAACTGTTTTTT
TRBJ1-1,.,TRBV30,.,CAWSGGQYTEAFF,TGTGCCTGGAGTGGGGGGCAATACACTGAAGCTTTCTTT
TRBJ2-1,few,TRBV5-4,TRBD2,CASITSGSSYNEQFF,TGTGCCAGCATCACTAGCGGGAGCTCCTACAATGAGCAGTTCTTC
TRBJ1-1,.,TRBV6-5,.,CASRSATAMNTEAFF,TGTGCCAGCAGGTCCGCGACAGCTATGAACACTGAAGCTTTCTTT
TRBJ2-1,.,TRBV3-1/TRBV3-2,.,CASSQDSSYNEQFF,TGTGCCAGCAGCCAAGATAGCTCCTACAATGAGCAGTTCTTC
TRBJ2-1,once,TRBV7-8,TRBD2,CASSLLAGGPGEQFF,TGTGCCAGCAGCTTATTAGCGGGGGGGCCGGGTGAGCAGTTCTTC
TRBJ1-2,.,TRBV2,TRBD1,CASSEGGDSLANYGYTF,TGTGCCAGCAGTGAAGGGGGGGACAGCTTAGCTAACTATGGCTACACCTTC
TRBJ1-6,.,TRBV4-1,.,CASSQDLEPAPLHF,TGCGCCAGCAGCCAAGACCTAGAGCCGGCACCCCTCCACTTT
TRBJ1-4,.,TRBV15,.,CATSRGGRGAAPIF,TGTGCCACCAGCAGAGGGGGCCGGGGGGCTGCCCCTATTTTT
TRBJ2-5,.,TRBV12-5,.,CASGLSAAQETQYF,TGTGCTAGTGGTTTATCGGCGGCCCAAGAGACCCAGTACTTC
TRBJ1-2,.,TRBV11-2,.,CASSLVPGVDYGYTF,TGTGCCAGCAGCTTAGTACCGGGGGTTGACTATGGCTACACCTTC
TRBJ2-7,.,TRBV29-1,.,CSVQERVSYEQYF,TGCAGCGTCCAAGAACGGGTTTCCTACGAGCAGTACTTC
TRBJ1-6,once,TRBV19,.,CASSIVQGSNSPLHF,TGTGCCAGTAGTATAGTTCAGGGGAGCAATTCACCCCTCCACTTT
TRBJ1-1,.,TRBV19,TRBD1,CASSIGRGRTEAFF,TGTGCCAGTAGTATAGGAAGGGGGCGCACTGAAGCTTTCTTT
TRBJ2-1,few,TRBV29-1,.,CSVSQGRNNEQFF,TGCAGCGTCTCACAGGGCAGGAACAATGAGCAGTTCTTC
TRBJ2-2,.,TRBV5-5,.,CASRRAGTNTGELFF,TGTGCCAGCAGACGAGCGGGGACAAACACCGGGGAGCTGTTTTTT